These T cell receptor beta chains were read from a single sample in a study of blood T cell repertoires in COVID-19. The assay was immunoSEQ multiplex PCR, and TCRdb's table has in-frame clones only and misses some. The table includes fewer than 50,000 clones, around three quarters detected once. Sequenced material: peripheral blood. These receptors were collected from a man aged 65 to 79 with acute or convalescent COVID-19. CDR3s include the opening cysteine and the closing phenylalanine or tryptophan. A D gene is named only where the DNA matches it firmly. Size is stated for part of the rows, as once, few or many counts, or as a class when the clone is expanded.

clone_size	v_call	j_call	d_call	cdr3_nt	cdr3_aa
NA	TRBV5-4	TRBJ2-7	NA	TGTGCCAGCAGCCACGGGACTTCAGAGAGCTCCTACGAGCAGTACTTC	CASSHGTSESSYEQYF
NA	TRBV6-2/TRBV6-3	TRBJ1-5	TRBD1	TGTGCCAGCAGTTTAGAATGGACAGGGGGCACTCAGCCCCAGCATTTT	CASSLEWTGGTQPQHF
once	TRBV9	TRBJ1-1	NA	TGTGCCAGCAGCGCAGGGGTGGGAGACACTGAAGCTTTCTTT	CASSAGVGDTEAFF
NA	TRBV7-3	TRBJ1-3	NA	TGTGCCAGCAGCTTATCCGGGGGCTCTGGAAACACCATATATTTT	CASSLSGGSGNTIYF
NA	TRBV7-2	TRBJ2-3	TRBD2	TGTGCCAGCAGCTTAGCTCTAGCGGGAGGGACAGATACGCAGTATTTT	CASSLALAGGTDTQYF
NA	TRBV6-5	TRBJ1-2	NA	TGTGCCAGCAGTTACACGGGGGGGAAAACTAACTATGGCTACACCTTC	CASSYTGGKTNYGYTF
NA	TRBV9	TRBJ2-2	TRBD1	TGTGCCAGCAGCTCCAACACCGGGACAGGGATCACCGGGGAGCTGTTTTTT	CASSSNTGTGITGELFF
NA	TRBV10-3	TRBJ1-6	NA	TGTGCCATCGGCGGGGGGTCCTACTCACCCCTCCACTTT	CAIGGGSYSPLHF
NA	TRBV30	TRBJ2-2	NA	TGTGCCTGGAGCAAGGGGCAGGCGAACACCGGGGAGCTGTTTTTT	CAWSKGQANTGELFF
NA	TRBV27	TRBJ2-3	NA	TGTGCCACCTTAAGACAAGGTAGCACAGATACGCAGTATTTT	CATLRQGSTDTQYF